This T cell receptor (beta chain) was sequenced in a study of early T cells in non-severe SARS-CoV-2 infection. One entry per CDR3 protein, called by TCRdb with MiXCR from the 5' RACE reads. Of about 29,000 distinct CDR3 sequences in the sample, roughly 4.7% were seen once. This clonotype was recorded at least ten times. This CDR3 contains 15 residues. The germline gives CDR1 SGHNT, CDR2 YYREEE (reference sequence). The germline V and J ends were trimmed by 1 base and 2 bases, with 11 bases remaining between them. This sequence originates from an adult who was a healthcare worker with PCR-confirmed SARS-CoV-2 infection or an uninfected control (not recorded which). The chain links TRBV5-4 to TRBJ2-3; maybe TRBD1 (5 bases). The sequenced sample was whole blood. The CDR3 nucleotides read TGTGCCAGCAGCTTGAGGGGTTCTTACACAGATACGCAGTATTTT. Translation gives CASSLRGSYTDTQYF.